This T cell receptor beta chain was profiled in a study of cytomegalovirus exposure and HLA in healthy donors. The repertoire was sequenced with immunoSEQ multiplex PCR; TCRdb's copy has only in-frame clones and lacks some. This sample has some 73,000 clones, with roughly 89% found just once. As to this clone: Its antigen is currently unknown.

Germline CDR1 is MNHEY and CDR2 is SMNVEV (reference sequence). The CDR3 covers 15 residues. V was pared by 5 bases and J by 5 bases, with 16 bases between. The donors formed part of the roughly 110-subject validation cohort, distinct from the approximately 630-subject first cohort. Points from the study as a whole: Despite most TCR sequences being rare, some public TCRs occurred in many donors. Subsequent analysis of the approximately 110 validation repertoires found a tendency for first-cohort TCR clusters to co-occur. Cytomegalovirus association was listed for 150 to 200 TCR beta chains.

The sample taken for sequencing was PBMCs. This clonotype was obtained from a woman aged 18-29 years in good health and CMV-seropositive. The chain carries TRBV27 and TRBJ1-5; D is possibly TRBD1 (6 bases). The CDR3 protein is CASSQLDRRDQPQHF. The DNA for the CDR3 is TGTGCCAGCAGTCAACTCGACAGGCGAGATCAGCCCCAGCATTTT.